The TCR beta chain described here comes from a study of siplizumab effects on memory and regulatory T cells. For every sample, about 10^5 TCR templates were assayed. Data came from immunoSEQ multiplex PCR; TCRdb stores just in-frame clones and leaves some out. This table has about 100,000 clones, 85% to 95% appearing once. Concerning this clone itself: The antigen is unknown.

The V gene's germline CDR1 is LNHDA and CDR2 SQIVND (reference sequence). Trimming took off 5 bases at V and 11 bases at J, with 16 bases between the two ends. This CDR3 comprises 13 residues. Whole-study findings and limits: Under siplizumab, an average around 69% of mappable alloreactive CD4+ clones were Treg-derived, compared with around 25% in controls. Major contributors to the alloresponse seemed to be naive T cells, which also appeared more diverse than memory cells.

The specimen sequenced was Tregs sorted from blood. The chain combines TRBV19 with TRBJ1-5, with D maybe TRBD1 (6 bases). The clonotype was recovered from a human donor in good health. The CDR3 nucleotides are TGTGCCAGTAGTCTGTCAGGGGATCGGGCCCAGCATTTT. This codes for CASSLSGDRAQHF.